This is a list of T cell receptor beta chains from one sample in a study of a mutant IDH1 vaccine in newly diagnosed glioma. Sequencing was performed with immunoSEQ multiplex PCR; in TCRdb, only in-frame clones are kept and a portion is missing. The data show roughly 70,000 clones, approximately 83% seen once. Source: PBMCs, taken from a glioma patient treated with radiotherapy, temozolomide or both. These receptors were taken from a man younger than 40 with glioma. CDR3s include the opening cysteine and the closing phenylalanine or tryptophan. A D gene is named only where the DNA matches it firmly. The size of a clone is reported for some rows only, either as once, few or many, or as a class for expanded clones.

v_call,d_call,clone_size,j_call,cdr3_aa,cdr3_nt
TRBV7-8,TRBD1,.,TRBJ1-5,CASSLRTGVLQPQHF,TGTGCCAGCAGCTTACGGACAGGGGTATTACAGCCCCAGCATTTT
TRBV18,TRBD2,.,TRBJ2-7,CASSPAGGPYEQYF,TGTGCCAGCTCACCAGCGGGGGGGCCATACGAGCAGTACTTC
TRBV7-2,.,.,TRBJ1-6,CASSLRDIGTASPLHF,TGTGCCAGCAGCCTCCGGGACATAGGTACTGCTTCACCCCTCCACTTT
TRBV13,TRBD2,.,TRBJ2-1,CASSLGRGGVSINEQFF,TGTGCCAGCAGCTTAGGCCGGGGGGGCGTGTCGATCAATGAGCAGTTCTTC
TRBV2,TRBD1,.,TRBJ2-4,CASSEGQGVDIQYF,TGTGCCAGCAGTGAGGGACAGGGGGTTGACATTCAGTACTTC
TRBV7-9,.,.,TRBJ2-3,CASSLIADAQYF,TGTGCCAGCAGCTTAATCGCAGATGCGCAGTATTTT
TRBV5-1,.,.,TRBJ2-1,CASRLGGSYNEQFF,TGCGCCAGCAGACTTGGGGGTTCCTACAATGAGCAGTTCTTC
TRBV7-9,.,.,TRBJ1-2,CASSLAWTQPNYGYTF,TGTGCCAGCAGCTTAGCCTGGACCCAACCTAACTATGGCTACACCTTC
TRBV28,.,.,TRBJ1-2,CASSFPNFNYGYTF,TGTGCCAGCAGTTTTCCAAACTTTAACTATGGCTACACCTTC
TRBV5-4,TRBD1,.,TRBJ2-7,CASSPGQGASYEQYF,TGTGCCAGCAGCCCGGGACAGGGGGCCTCCTACGAGCAGTACTTC
TRBV2,.,.,TRBJ2-3,CASSYDTRRADTQYF,TGTGCCAGCAGTTACGACACACGGCGGGCAGATACGCAGTATTTT
TRBV10-3,.,.,TRBJ1-2,CAISKDSNYGYTF,TGTGCCATCAGTAAGGACAGTAACTATGGCTACACCTTC
TRBV7-8,TRBD2,.,TRBJ2-1,CASSLVSRGVLGEQFF,TGTGCCAGCAGCTTAGTCTCGCGGGGGGTGTTGGGTGAGCAGTTCTTC
TRBV5-1,TRBD1,once,TRBJ2-7,CASEPGQGTYEQYF,TGCGCCAGCGAACCGGGACAGGGTACCTACGAGCAGTACTTC
TRBV28,.,.,TRBJ2-7,CASSLYPLSDEQYF,TGTGCCAGCAGTTTGTACCCTCTTTCAGACGAGCAGTACTTC
TRBV9,TRBD2,.,TRBJ2-3,CASSVEGSGVSTDTQYF,TGTGCCAGCAGCGTAGAAGGTAGCGGGGTTAGCACAGATACGCAGTATTTT
TRBV4-1,TRBD1,.,TRBJ1-2,CASSPPGGGKVYGYTF,TGCGCCAGCAGCCCCCCCGGAGGGGGCAAGGTGTATGGCTACACCTTC
TRBV6-5,.,.,TRBJ2-6,CASSYESSGANVLTF,TGTGCCAGCAGTTACGAAAGCTCTGGGGCCAACGTCCTGACTTTC